The 2 T cell receptor beta chains below were found in one sample sequenced in a study of control samples from healthy donors and cancer patients. Sequencing used immunoSEQ multiplex PCR; TCRdb keeps in-frame clones, though not all of them. The sample gives about 180,000 clones, 85% to 95% of which show up once; approximately 1.5% is in the top ten. Sequencing input: blood. The receptors shown here come from a young man in good health.

This clone was counted a few times. The V and J genes are TRBV10-3 and TRBJ2-7; no reliable D call. Trimming shortened V by 4 bases and J by 0 bases, and 13 bases separated the two germline ends. The CDR3 runs to 15 residues. CDR1 is ENHRY, CDR2 SYGVKD, per germline. CDR3 DNA sequence: TGTGCCATCAGTGGAAAAGGCGCCAGCTCCTACGAGCAGTACTTC. Translation: CAISGKGASSYEQYF.

The chain joins TRBV6-5 to TRBJ1-1; D remains ambiguous. The CDR3 is 10 amino acids. The ends were cut back, 7 bases at V and 4 bases at J, with 4 bases in the middle. CDR1 MNHEY and CDR2 SVGAGI come from the germline V gene. CDR3 in amino acids: CASKATEAFF. Here the CDR3 DNA reads TGTGCCAGCAAGGCCACTGAAGCTTTCTTT.